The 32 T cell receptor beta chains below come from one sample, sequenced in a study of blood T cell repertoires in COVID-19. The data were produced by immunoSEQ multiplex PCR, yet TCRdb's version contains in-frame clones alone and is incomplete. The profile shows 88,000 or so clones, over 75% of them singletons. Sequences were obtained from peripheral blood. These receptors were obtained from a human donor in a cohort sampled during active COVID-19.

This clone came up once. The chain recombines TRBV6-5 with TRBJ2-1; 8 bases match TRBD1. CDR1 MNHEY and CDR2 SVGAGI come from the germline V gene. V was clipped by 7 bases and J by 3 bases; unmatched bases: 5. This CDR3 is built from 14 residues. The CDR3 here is CASIGTGLYNEQFF. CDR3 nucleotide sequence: TGTGCCAGCATTGGGACAGGCCTCTACAATGAGCAGTTCTTC.

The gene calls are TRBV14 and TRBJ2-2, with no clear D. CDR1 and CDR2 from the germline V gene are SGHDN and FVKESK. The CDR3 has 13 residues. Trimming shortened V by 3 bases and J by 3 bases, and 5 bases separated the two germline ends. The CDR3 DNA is TGTGCCAGCAGCCAGCAGTACACCGGGGAGCTGTTTTTT. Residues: CASSQQYTGELFF.

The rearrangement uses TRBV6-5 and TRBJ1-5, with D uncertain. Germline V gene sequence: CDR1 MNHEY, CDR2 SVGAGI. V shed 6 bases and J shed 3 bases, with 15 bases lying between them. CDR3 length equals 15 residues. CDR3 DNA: TGTGCCAGCAGCGCCCACAAAAACACCAATCAGCCCCAGCATTTT. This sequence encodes CASSAHKNTNQPQHF.

The DNA for the CDR3 is TGTGCCAGCAGCTTGGGGGACAAGTCCTACGAGCAGTACTTC. Translating gives CASSLGDKSYEQYF. The chain has TRBV5-4 and TRBJ2-7; D is possibly TRBD1 (6 bases). Germline V gene data show CDR1 as SGHNT and CDR2 as YYREEE (reference sequence). V dropped 0 bases and J dropped 1 base, with 8 bases sitting between them. CDR3 length: 14 residues.

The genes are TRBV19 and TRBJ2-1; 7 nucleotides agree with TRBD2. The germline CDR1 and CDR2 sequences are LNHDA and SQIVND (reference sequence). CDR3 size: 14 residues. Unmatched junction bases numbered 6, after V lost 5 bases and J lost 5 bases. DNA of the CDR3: TGTGCCAGTAGTGGGAGGGAGGGAAACAATGAGCAGTTCTTC. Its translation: CASSGREGNNEQFF.

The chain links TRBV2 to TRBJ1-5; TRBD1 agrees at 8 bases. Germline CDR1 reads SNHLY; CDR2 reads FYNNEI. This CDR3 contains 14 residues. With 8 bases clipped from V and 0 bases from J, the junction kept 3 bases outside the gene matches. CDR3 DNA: TGTGCCAGCTCAGGGGGCACTAGCAATCAGCCCCAGCATTTT. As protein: CASSGGTSNQPQHF.

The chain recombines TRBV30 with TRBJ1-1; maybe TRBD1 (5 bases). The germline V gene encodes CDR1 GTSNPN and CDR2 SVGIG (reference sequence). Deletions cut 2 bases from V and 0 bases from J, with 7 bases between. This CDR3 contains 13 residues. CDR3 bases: TGTGCCTGGAGTTTAGGGGTGAACACTGAAGCTTTCTTT. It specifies CAWSLGVNTEAFF.

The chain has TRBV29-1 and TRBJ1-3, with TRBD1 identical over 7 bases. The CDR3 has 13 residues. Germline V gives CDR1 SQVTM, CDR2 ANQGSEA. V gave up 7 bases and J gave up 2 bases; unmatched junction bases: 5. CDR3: CSAITGAGNTIYF. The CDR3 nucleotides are TGCAGCGCCATCACAGGGGCTGGAAACACCATATATTTT.

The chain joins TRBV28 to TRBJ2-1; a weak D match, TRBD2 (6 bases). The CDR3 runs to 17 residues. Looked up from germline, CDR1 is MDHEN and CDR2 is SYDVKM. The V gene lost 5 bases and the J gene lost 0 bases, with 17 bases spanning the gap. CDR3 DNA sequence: TGTGCCAGCAGTCCCTCGGGGGACTGGCGCTCCTACAATGAGCAGTTCTTC. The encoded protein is CASSPSGDWRSYNEQFF.

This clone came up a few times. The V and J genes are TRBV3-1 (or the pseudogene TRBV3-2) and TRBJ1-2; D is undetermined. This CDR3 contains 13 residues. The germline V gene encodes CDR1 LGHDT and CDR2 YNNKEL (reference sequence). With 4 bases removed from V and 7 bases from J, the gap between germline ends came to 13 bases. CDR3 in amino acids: CASSPKEGSGYTF. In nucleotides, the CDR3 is TGTGCCAGCAGCCCTAAAGAGGGAAGTGGCTACACCTTC.

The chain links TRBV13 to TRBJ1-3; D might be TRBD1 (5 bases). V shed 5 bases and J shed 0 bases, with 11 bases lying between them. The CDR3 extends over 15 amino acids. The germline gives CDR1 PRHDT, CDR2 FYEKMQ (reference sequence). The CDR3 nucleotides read TGTGCCAGCAGCCAGGGCCCCTTCTCTGGAAACACCATATATTTT. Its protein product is CASSQGPFSGNTIYF. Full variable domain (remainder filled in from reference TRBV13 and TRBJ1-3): AAGVIQSPRHLIKEKRETATLKCYPIPRHDTVYWYQQGPGQDPQFLISFYEKMQSDKGSIPDRFSAQQFSDYHSELNMSSLELGDSALYFCASSQGPFSGNTIYFGEGSWLTVV.

The CDR3 DNA sequence: TGTGCCAGCAGTGAAAGGACTAGCGGAAACAAGTTGAGGTCCGATGAGCAGTTCTTC. It encodes CASSERTSGNKLRSDEQFF. J is TRBJ2-1 and V is TRBV2; 10 nucleotides align to TRBD2. The CDR3 runs 19 residues. CDR1 and CDR2 from the germline V gene are SNHLY and FYNNEI. The V and J ends lost 2 bases and 8 bases, in that order; junction bases with no gene match: 18. Drawing the rest from reference TRBV2 and TRBJ2-1, the complete variable domain is EPEVTQTPSHQVTQMGQEVILRCVPISNHLYFYWYRQILGQKVEFLVSFYNNEISEKSEIFDDQFSVERPDGSNFTLKIRSTKLEDSAMYFCASSERTSGNKLRSDEQFFGPGTRLTVL.

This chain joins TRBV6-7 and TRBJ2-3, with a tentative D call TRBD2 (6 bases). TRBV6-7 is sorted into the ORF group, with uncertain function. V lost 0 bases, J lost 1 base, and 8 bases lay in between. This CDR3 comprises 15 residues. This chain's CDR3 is CASSYSWEGTDTQYF. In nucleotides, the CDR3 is TGTGCCAGCAGTTACTCGTGGGAGGGCACAGATACGCAGTATTTT.

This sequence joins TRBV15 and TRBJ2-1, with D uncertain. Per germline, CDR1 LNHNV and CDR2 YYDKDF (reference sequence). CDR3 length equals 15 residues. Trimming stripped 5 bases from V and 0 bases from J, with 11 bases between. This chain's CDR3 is CATSEGGSSYNEQFF. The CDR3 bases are TGTGCCACCAGCGAAGGCGGCAGCTCCTACAATGAGCAGTTCTTC.

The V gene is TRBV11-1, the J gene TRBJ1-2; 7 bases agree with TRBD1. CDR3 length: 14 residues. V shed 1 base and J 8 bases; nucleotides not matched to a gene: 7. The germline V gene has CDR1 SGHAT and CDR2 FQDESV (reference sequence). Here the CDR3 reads CASSLGDRAGGYTF. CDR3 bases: TGTGCCAGCAGCTTAGGAGACAGGGCAGGAGGCTACACCTTC.

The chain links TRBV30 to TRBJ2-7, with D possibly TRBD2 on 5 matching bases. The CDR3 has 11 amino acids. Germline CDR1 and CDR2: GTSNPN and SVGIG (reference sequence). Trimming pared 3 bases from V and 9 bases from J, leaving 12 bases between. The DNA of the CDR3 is TGTGCCTGGAGGGACTCTTCGACGCAGTACTTC. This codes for CAWRDSSTQYF.

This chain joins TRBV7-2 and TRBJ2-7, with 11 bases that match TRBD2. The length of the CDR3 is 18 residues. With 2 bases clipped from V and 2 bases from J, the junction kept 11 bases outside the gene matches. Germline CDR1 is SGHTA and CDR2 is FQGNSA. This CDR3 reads CASSLILSGGGRTYEQYF. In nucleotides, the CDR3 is TGTGCCAGCAGCTTAATCCTTAGCGGGGGGGGCCGTACCTACGAGCAGTACTTC.

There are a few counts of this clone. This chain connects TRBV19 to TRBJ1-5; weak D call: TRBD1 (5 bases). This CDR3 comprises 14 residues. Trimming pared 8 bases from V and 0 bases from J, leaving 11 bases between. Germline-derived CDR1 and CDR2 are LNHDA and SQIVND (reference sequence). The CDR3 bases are TGTGCCAGTGGGCAGGGAAATAGCAATCAGCCCCAGCATTTT. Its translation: CASGQGNSNQPQHF.

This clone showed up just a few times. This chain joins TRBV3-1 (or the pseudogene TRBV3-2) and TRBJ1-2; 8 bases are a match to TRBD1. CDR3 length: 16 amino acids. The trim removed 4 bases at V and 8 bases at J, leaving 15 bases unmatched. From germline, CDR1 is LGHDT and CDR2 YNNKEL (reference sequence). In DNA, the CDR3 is TGTGCCAGCAGCCCTTTTGCAGGGGGCCTGAGAGAGGGCTACACCTTC. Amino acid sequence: CASSPFAGGLREGYTF.

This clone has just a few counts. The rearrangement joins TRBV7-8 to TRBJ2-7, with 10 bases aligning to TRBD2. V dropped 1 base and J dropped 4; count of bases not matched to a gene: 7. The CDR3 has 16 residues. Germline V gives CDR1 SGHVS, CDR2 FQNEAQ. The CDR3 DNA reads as TGTGCCAGCAGCTTAGAGGCTAGCGGGAGATTATACGAGCAGTACTTC. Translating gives CASSLEASGRLYEQYF. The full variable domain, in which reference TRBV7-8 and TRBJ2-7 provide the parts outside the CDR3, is GAGVSQSPRYKVAKRGQDVALRCDPISGHVSLFWYQQALGQGPEFLTYFQNEAQLDKSGLPSDRFFAERPEGSVSTLKIQRTQQEDSAVYLCASSLEASGRLYEQYFGPGTRLTVT.

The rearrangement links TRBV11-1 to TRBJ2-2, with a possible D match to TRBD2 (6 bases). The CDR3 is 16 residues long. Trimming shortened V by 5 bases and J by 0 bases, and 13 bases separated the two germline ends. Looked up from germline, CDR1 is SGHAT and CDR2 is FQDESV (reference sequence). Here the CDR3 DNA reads TGTGCCAGCAGCCCAAGGAGGGGCACGAACACCGGGGAGCTGTTTTTT. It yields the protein CASSPRRGTNTGELFF.

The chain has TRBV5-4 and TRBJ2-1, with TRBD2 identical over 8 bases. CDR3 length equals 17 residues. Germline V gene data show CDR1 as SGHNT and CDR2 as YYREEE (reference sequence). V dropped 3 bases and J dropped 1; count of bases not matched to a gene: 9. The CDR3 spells CASSSAAGGRSYNEQFF. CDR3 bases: TGTGCCAGCAGCTCGGCGGCGGGGGGCCGGTCCTACAATGAGCAGTTCTTC.

CDR3 loop: CASSGHNTGELFF. The CDR3 nucleotides read TGCGCCAGCAGTGGACATAACACCGGGGAGCTGTTTTTT. The chain combines TRBV5-1 with TRBJ2-2, with a tentative D call TRBD1 (5 bases). V lost 5 bases and J lost 2, with 7 bases in between. The CDR3 is made up of 13 amino acids. Per germline, CDR1 SGHRS and CDR2 YFSETQ.

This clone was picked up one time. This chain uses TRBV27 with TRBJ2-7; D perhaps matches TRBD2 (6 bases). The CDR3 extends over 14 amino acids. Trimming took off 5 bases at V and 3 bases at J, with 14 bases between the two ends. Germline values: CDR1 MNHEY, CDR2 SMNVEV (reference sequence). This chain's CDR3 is CASSRRENGYEQYF. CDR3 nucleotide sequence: TGTGCCAGCAGTCGACGGGAGAACGGCTACGAGCAGTACTTC.

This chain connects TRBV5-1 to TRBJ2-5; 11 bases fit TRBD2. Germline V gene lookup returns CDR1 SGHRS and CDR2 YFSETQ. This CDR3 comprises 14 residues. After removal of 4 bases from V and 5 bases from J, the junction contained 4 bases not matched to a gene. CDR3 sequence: CASSASSGGETQYF. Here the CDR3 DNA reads TGCGCCAGCAGCGCGTCTAGCGGGGGGGAGACCCAGTACTTC.

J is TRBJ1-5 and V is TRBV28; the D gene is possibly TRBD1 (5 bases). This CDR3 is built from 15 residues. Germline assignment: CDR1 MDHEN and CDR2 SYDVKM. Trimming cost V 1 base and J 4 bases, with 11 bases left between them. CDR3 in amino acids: CASSLSSRDNQPQHF. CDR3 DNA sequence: TGTGCCAGCAGTTTATCCAGCAGGGATAATCAGCCCCAGCATTTT.

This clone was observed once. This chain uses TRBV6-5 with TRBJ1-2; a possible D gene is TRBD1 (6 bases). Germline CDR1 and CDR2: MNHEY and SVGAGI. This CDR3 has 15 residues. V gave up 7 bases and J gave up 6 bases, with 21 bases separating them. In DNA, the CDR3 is TGTGCCAGCACGAGAGGGGGAAATTTTAGGGATGGCTACACCTTC. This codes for CASTRGGNFRDGYTF.

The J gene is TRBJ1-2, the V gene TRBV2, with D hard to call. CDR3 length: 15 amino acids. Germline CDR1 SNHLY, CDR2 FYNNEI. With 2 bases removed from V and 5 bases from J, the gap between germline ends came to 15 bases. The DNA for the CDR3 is TGTGCCAGCAGTGAAAGCTCCCCGAGGCGGTATGGCTACACCTTC. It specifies CASSESSPRRYGYTF.

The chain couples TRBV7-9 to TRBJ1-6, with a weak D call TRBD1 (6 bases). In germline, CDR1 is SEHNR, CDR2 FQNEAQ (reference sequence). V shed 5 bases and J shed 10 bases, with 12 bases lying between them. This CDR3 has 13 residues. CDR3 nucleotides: TGTGCCAGCAGCCGGACAGTAAGATCACCCCTCCACTTT. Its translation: CASSRTVRSPLHF.

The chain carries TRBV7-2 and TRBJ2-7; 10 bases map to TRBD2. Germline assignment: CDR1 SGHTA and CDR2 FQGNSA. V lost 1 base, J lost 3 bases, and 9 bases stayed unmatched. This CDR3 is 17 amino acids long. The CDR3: CASSLGGLAGGLYEQYF. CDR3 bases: TGTGCCAGCAGCTTAGGGGGATTAGCGGGAGGCCTCTACGAGCAGTACTTC.

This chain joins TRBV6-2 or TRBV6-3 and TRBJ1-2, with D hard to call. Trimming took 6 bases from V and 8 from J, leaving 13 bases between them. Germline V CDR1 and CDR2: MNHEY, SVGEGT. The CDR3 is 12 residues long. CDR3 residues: CASSGSPRGYTF. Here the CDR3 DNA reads TGTGCCAGCAGCGGTAGTCCGCGGGGCTACACCTTC.

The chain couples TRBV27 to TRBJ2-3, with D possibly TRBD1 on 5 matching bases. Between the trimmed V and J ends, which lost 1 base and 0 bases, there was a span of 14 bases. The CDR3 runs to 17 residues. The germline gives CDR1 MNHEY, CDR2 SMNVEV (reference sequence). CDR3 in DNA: TGTGCCAGCAGTTTATGGGGTGGGGCCGCTAGCACAGATACGCAGTATTTT. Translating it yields CASSLWGGAASTDTQYF.